A selection of T cell receptor beta chains follows, all from one sample in a study of CD8 T cells in ankylosing spondylitis. TCRdb analysed the 5' RACE reads with MiXCR anew, one entry per CDR3 protein. Of some 38,000 distinct CDR3 sequences listed, less than 4% are singletons. Sequenced input: blood, either unsorted or a sorted T cell fraction (not recorded which). The origin of the receptors is a male donor with ankylosing spondylitis or in good health (not recorded which). CDR3s include the opening cysteine and the closing phenylalanine or tryptophan. D genes are given only for firm matches. The listing skips clone size in some rows; elsewhere it reads once, few, many or a size class.

D: TRBD2
V: TRBV9
size: many
J: TRBJ2-3
CDR3: CASSVDPGLATHRTDTQYF
DNA: TGTGCCAGCAGCGTAGACCCTGGACTAGCGACACACCGCACAGATACGCAGTATTTT

D: NA
V: TRBV9
size: many
J: TRBJ2-5
CDR3: CASSVSIGSSQETQYF
DNA: TGTGCCAGCAGCGTTTCGATTGGCTCGTCGCAAGAGACCCAGTACTTC

D: TRBD2
V: TRBV9
size: many
J: TRBJ2-1
CDR3: CASSVGGRDSIYNEQFF
DNA: TGTGCCAGCAGCGTAGGGGGGAGGGACTCCATCTACAATGAGCAGTTCTTC

D: TRBD1
V: TRBV9
size: many
J: TRBJ1-1
CDR3: CASSVEGQANTEAFF
DNA: TGTGCCAGCAGCGTAGAGGGACAGGCGAACACTGAAGCTTTCTTT

D: TRBD2
V: TRBV9
size: many
J: TRBJ2-3
CDR3: CASSVGQGGNTDTQYF
DNA: TGTGCCAGCAGCGTAGGGCAGGGAGGGAACACAGATACGCAGTATTTT

D: TRBD2
V: TRBV9
size: many
J: TRBJ2-1
CDR3: CASSVSSGGGEQFF
DNA: TGTGCCAGCAGCGTGTCTAGCGGGGGAGGTGAGCAGTTCTTC

D: NA
V: TRBV9
size: many
J: TRBJ2-1
CDR3: CASSRTGSSGNEQFF
DNA: TGTGCCAGCAGCCGTACAGGGTCCTCGGGCAATGAGCAGTTCTTC

D: TRBD1
V: TRBV9
size: many
J: TRBJ2-2
CDR3: CASSVGGQGASGELFF
DNA: TGTGCCAGCAGCGTAGGGGGACAGGGGGCGTCCGGGGAGCTGTTTTTT

D: NA
V: TRBV9
size: many
J: TRBJ1-2
CDR3: CASSVNFRNYGYTF
DNA: TGTGCCAGCAGCGTTAACTTCAGAAACTATGGCTACACCTTC

D: NA
V: TRBV9
size: many
J: TRBJ1-2
CDR3: CASSLTDNYGYTF
DNA: TGTGCCAGCAGCCTAACGGACAACTATGGCTACACCTTC

D: NA
V: TRBV9
size: many
J: TRBJ2-5
CDR3: CASSVGANQETQYF
DNA: TGTGCCAGCAGCGTAGGGGCTAACCAAGAGACCCAGTACTTC

D: NA
V: TRBV9
size: many
J: TRBJ1-1
CDR3: CASSVTRRTEAFF
DNA: TGTGCCAGCAGCGTAACACGGCGGACTGAAGCTTTCTTT

D: TRBD2
V: TRBV9
size: many
J: TRBJ2-1
CDR3: CASSATSDNEQFF
DNA: TGTGCCAGCAGCGCCACTAGCGACAATGAGCAGTTCTTC

D: TRBD2
V: TRBV9
size: many
J: TRBJ2-2
CDR3: CASSVGGSGGFAGELFF
DNA: TGTGCCAGCAGCGTAGGTGGTAGCGGGGGATTCGCCGGGGAGCTGTTTTTT

D: TRBD1
V: TRBV9
size: many
J: TRBJ2-3
CDR3: CASSVRTGAITDTQYF
DNA: TGTGCCAGCAGCGTCAGGACAGGGGCGATCACAGATACGCAGTATTTT

D: TRBD2
V: TRBV9
size: many
J: TRBJ2-5
CDR3: CASSEGGLGQGTQYF
DNA: TGTGCCAGCAGCGAGGGGGGACTAGGCCAAGGGACCCAGTACTTC

D: NA
V: TRBV9
size: many
J: TRBJ2-1
CDR3: CASSVAGYEQFF
DNA: TGTGCCAGCAGCGTCGCGGGTTATGAGCAGTTCTTC

D: NA
V: TRBV9
size: many
J: TRBJ1-6
CDR3: CASSARSIPDSPLHF
DNA: TGTGCCAGCAGCGCCAGGTCCATTCCCGATTCACCCCTCCACTTT

D: NA
V: TRBV9
size: many
J: TRBJ1-2
CDR3: CASSATAGANYGYTF
DNA: TGTGCCAGCAGCGCGACCGCCGGAGCTAACTATGGCTACACCTTC

D: NA
V: TRBV4-3
size: NA
J: TRBJ2-3
CDR3: CASSQTTGDTQYF
DNA: TGCGCCAGCAGCCAGACGACCGGTGATACGCAGTATTTT

D: NA
V: TRBV9
size: many
J: TRBJ2-2
CDR3: CASSSGTANTGELFF
DNA: TGTGCCAGCAGCTCCGGAACAGCGAACACCGGGGAGCTGTTTTTT

D: TRBD2
V: TRBV9
size: many
J: TRBJ2-3
CDR3: CASSPPLAVTDTQYF
DNA: TGTGCCAGCAGCCCCCCACTAGCGGTCACAGATACGCAGTATTTT

D: NA
V: TRBV9
size: many
J: TRBJ2-2
CDR3: CASSTNQGGTGELFF
DNA: TGTGCCAGCAGCACCAACCAGGGTGGCACCGGGGAGCTGTTTTTT

D: NA
V: TRBV9
size: once
J: TRBJ1-2
CDR3: CASSVSQKDGYTF
DNA: TGTGCCAGCAGCGTGAGCCAGAAGGATGGCTACACCTTC

D: NA
V: TRBV9
size: many
J: TRBJ1-1
CDR3: CASSVAGAGGTEAFF
DNA: TGTGCCAGCAGCGTAGCGGGGGCAGGAGGCACTGAAGCTTTCTTT

D: NA
V: TRBV9
size: few
J: TRBJ2-3
CDR3: CASSVSGGDLGGTQYF
DNA: TGTGCCAGCAGCGTTTCCGGGGGCGACCTAGGCGGTACGCAGTATTTT

D: NA
V: TRBV9
size: many
J: TRBJ2-3
CDR3: CASSPIIGAGSDTQYF
DNA: TGTGCCAGCAGCCCTATCATAGGGGCGGGTTCAGATACGCAGTATTTT

D: NA
V: TRBV9
size: many
J: TRBJ1-1
CDR3: CASSVDRVNTEAFF
DNA: TGTGCCAGCAGCGTAGACAGAGTTAACACTGAAGCTTTCTTT

D: NA
V: TRBV9
size: many
J: TRBJ1-2
CDR3: CASSVEGTAANYGYTF
DNA: TGTGCCAGCAGCGTAGAAGGGACGGCCGCTAACTATGGCTACACCTTC

D: TRBD1
V: TRBV9
size: NA
J: TRBJ1-1
CDR3: CASSGGDRDDTEAFF
DNA: TGTGCCAGCAGCGGTGGGGACAGGGATGACACTGAAGCTTTCTTT

D: NA
V: TRBV9
size: many
J: TRBJ2-1
CDR3: CASTYLGSAQTHEQFF
DNA: TGTGCCAGCACCTACTTGGGGAGCGCCCAGACCCATGAGCAGTTCTTC

D: NA
V: TRBV9
size: many
J: TRBJ2-5
CDR3: CASSVDQQETQYF
DNA: TGTGCCAGCAGCGTAGACCAACAAGAGACCCAGTACTTC

D: TRBD2
V: TRBV9
size: many
J: TRBJ2-5
CDR3: CASSVGLAGSLQETQYF
DNA: TGTGCCAGCAGCGTAGGACTAGCGGGATCGTTACAAGAGACCCAGTACTTC

D: NA
V: TRBV9
size: many
J: TRBJ2-3
CDR3: CASSVVSDLTDTQYF
DNA: TGTGCCAGCAGCGTAGTCTCGGACCTCACAGATACGCAGTATTTT

D: TRBD2
V: TRBV9
size: many
J: TRBJ2-2
CDR3: CASSVGGGLNTGELFF
DNA: TGTGCCAGCAGCGTAGGCGGGGGGCTGAACACCGGGGAGCTGTTTTTT

D: TRBD1
V: TRBV9
size: many
J: TRBJ2-1
CDR3: CASSEGQGLDEQFF
DNA: TGTGCCAGCAGCGAGGGACAGGGGTTGGATGAGCAGTTCTTC

D: NA
V: TRBV9
size: many
J: TRBJ1-6
CDR3: CASSLTRENSPLHF
DNA: TGTGCCAGCAGCCTAACTAGAGAGAATTCACCCCTCCACTTT

D: TRBD2
V: TRBV9
size: many
J: TRBJ2-3
CDR3: CASSVVASGGPDTQYF
DNA: TGTGCCAGCAGCGTAGTGGCTAGCGGGGGGCCAGATACGCAGTATTTT

D: NA
V: TRBV9
size: few
J: TRBJ2-4
CDR3: CASSVGREKAKNIQYF
DNA: TGTGCCAGCAGCGTTGGCAGGGAGAAGGCCAAAAACATTCAGTACTTC

D: TRBD2
V: TRBV9
size: many
J: TRBJ2-1
CDR3: CASSEGTISNEQFF
DNA: TGTGCCAGCAGCGAGGGGACTATTTCCAATGAGCAGTTCTTC

D: NA
V: TRBV9
size: many
J: TRBJ2-3
CDR3: CASSVGWTTTDTQYF
DNA: TGTGCCAGCAGCGTAGGATGGACGACCACAGATACGCAGTATTTT

D: NA
V: TRBV9
size: many
J: TRBJ1-5
CDR3: CASSGGVGGNQPQHF
DNA: TGTGCCAGCAGCGGAGGGGTCGGGGGCAATCAGCCCCAGCATTTT